These 27 T cell receptor beta chains originate from one sample sequenced in a study of cytomegalovirus exposure and HLA in healthy donors. 60 Vbeta and 13 Jbeta primers were used in PCR. TCRdb's copy holds only in-frame clones and misses some; the assay was immunoSEQ multiplex PCR. The repertoire has 150,000 or so clones, approximately 80% of them found once; the top ten carry roughly 4.9%. The source material was PBMCs. Receptors were obtained from a woman between 18 and 29 years old in good health and CMV-seropositive.

J is TRBJ2-5 and V is TRBV6-6; TRBD2 agrees at 12 bases. The J call is uncertain, as TRBJ2-7 better fits the DNA end. The CDR3 is 15 amino acids. Germline lookup yields CDR1 MNHNY and CDR2 SVGAGI (reference sequence). DNA for the CDR3: TGTGCCAGCAGGACTCCAGGGACTAGCGGGTACGAGCAGTACTTC. Protein: CASRTPGTSGYEQYF.

V and J are TRBV11-1 and TRBJ2-1, with 10 bases matching TRBD2. J was trimmed by 6 bases and V by 5 bases; bases with no gene match: 7. Germline CDR1 is SGHAT and CDR2 is FQDESV (reference sequence). The CDR3 consists of 15 residues. CDR3 residues: CASSPKVAGGNEQFF. In nucleotides, the CDR3 is TGTGCCAGCAGCCCCAAGGTAGCGGGGGGCAATGAGCAGTTCTTC.

V and J are TRBV9 and TRBJ2-7; tentative D call: TRBD1 (6 bases). The CDR3 totals 13 residues. Per germline, CDR1 SGDLS and CDR2 YYNGEE. V gave up 4 bases and J gave up 5 bases, with 13 bases separating them. In nucleotides, the CDR3 is TGTGCCAGCAGCCCCACAGGGAGAGACGAGCAGTACTTC. It yields the protein CASSPTGRDEQYF.

V is TRBV4-3 and J is TRBJ1-6; possibly TRBD1 for D (6 bases). This CDR3 region has 17 residues. Germline V gene data show CDR1 as LGHNA and CDR2 as YSLEER. V was clipped by 2 bases and J by 0 bases, with 11 bases between them. CDR3 loop: CASSQYQDSSYNSPLHF. Here the CDR3 DNA reads TGCGCCAGCAGCCAATACCAGGACAGCTCCTATAATTCACCCCTCCACTTT.

This clone was seen once. J is TRBJ2-7 and V is TRBV27; 10 bases align to TRBD1. The CDR3 is made up of 14 amino acids. The V gene end was trimmed by 8 bases and the J gene end by 2 bases; junction bases not matched to a gene: 6. CDR1 and CDR2 (germline): MNHEY, SMNVEV (reference sequence). The CDR3 nucleotides read TGTGCCAGCGCCGGGACAGGGGATCCCTACGAGCAGTACTTC. This codes for CASAGTGDPYEQYF.

This clone has only one observation. The same CDR3 is also encoded by other DNA sequences in this sample. The genes are TRBV11-2 and TRBJ1-1; a weak D match, TRBD1 (6 bases). Germline CDR1 reads SGHAT; CDR2 reads FQNNGV. The CDR3 runs 13 residues. The germline V and J ends were trimmed by 6 bases and 1 base, with 9 bases remaining between them. The CDR3 is CASSLDRNTEAFF. The CDR3 DNA is TGTGCCAGCAGTTTGGACAGGAACACTGAAGCTTTCTTT.

CDR3 protein: CASSLGLAMETQYF. CDR3 nucleotides: TGTGCCAGCAGCTTGGGACTAGCGATGGAGACCCAGTACTTC. The rearrangement uses TRBV7-2 and TRBJ2-5, with 10 bases matching TRBD2. J gave up 5 bases and V 3 bases, and 3 bases lay outside the gene matches. CDR1 SGHTA and CDR2 FQGNSA come from the germline V gene. The CDR3 has 14 amino acids.

This clone showed up just a few times. V usage is TRBV27 and J usage is TRBJ1-1; TRBD1 is a possible D gene (6 bases). Germline V CDR1 and CDR2: MNHEY, SMNVEV (reference sequence). V was trimmed by 4 bases and J by 1 base, leaving 13 bases between them. This CDR3 has 15 residues. The CDR3: CASSSLGTPNTEAFF. The DNA of the CDR3 is TGTGCCAGCAGTTCCCTTGGGACACCGAACACTGAAGCTTTCTTT.

The rearrangement uses TRBV29-1 and TRBJ1-1; D not certain. Trimming stripped 1 base from V and 0 bases from J, with 12 bases between. The CDR3 is made up of 15 amino acids. Germline V gives CDR1 SQVTM, CDR2 ANQGSEA. This chain's CDR3 is CSVEGRLQMNTEAFF. CDR3 nucleotides: TGCAGCGTTGAAGGTCGGCTACAGATGAACACTGAAGCTTTCTTT.

The chain carries TRBV27 and TRBJ2-3; TRBD2 matches at 9 bases. V lost 5 bases to trimming and J lost 10 bases; unmatched junction nucleotides: 4. Per the germline V gene, CDR1 is MNHEY and CDR2 is SMNVEV (reference sequence). CDR3 size: 12 residues. The CDR3 spells CASSTGLAAQYF. The CDR3 region has the DNA TGTGCCAGCAGTACGGGACTAGCCGCGCAGTATTTT.

The chain joins TRBV19 to TRBJ1-1; 8 positions agree with TRBD1. The CDR3 consists of 16 residues. The trim removed 7 bases at V and 6 bases at J, leaving 16 bases unmatched. CDR1 LNHDA and CDR2 SQIVND come from the germline V gene (reference sequence). CDR3 loop: CASKPGQAPGEAEAFF. The CDR3 DNA reads TGTGCCAGTAAACCGGGACAGGCCCCCGGGGAGGCTGAAGCTTTCTTT.

V gene TRBV30 combines with J gene TRBJ2-3; tentative D call: TRBD2 (6 bases). This CDR3 has 15 residues. Trimming removed 0 bases from V and 4 bases from J, with 14 bases in between. Germline CDR1 and CDR2: GTSNPN and SVGIG (reference sequence). CDR3 protein: CAWSVIGGVADTQYF. The CDR3 DNA reads as TGTGCCTGGAGTGTAATCGGCGGGGTTGCAGATACGCAGTATTTT.

The chain has TRBV4-1 and TRBJ2-7; D might be TRBD2 (5 bases). Trimming shortened V by 10 bases and J by 6 bases, and 28 bases separated the two germline ends. The CDR3 covers 16 residues. The germline V gene encodes CDR1 MGHRA and CDR2 YSYEKL. This CDR3 reads CAIFGRGQTGKGEQYF. CDR3 bases: TGCGCCATCTTCGGCCGAGGGCAAACGGGCAAAGGCGAGCAGTACTTC.

The V and J genes are TRBV27 and TRBJ1-4; 9 bases align to TRBD1. CDR3 length: 13 amino acids. Germline V gene lookup returns CDR1 MNHEY and CDR2 SMNVEV (reference sequence). The ends lost 5 bases at V and 7 bases at J; junction bases unmatched: 2. The CDR3 here is CASSQQGAEKLFF. CDR3 DNA sequence: TGTGCCAGCAGTCAACAGGGGGCTGAAAAACTGTTTTTT.

The chain has TRBV7-2 and TRBJ1-5; 8 bases match TRBD1. CDR3 length: 16 residues. The germline gives CDR1 SGHTA, CDR2 FQGNSA. V gave up 5 bases and J gave up 2 bases; unmatched junction bases: 8. CDR3 coding DNA: TGTGCCAGCAGCGTAGAAGACAGGGGTGGCAATCAGCCCCAGCATTTT. Encoded protein: CASSVEDRGGNQPQHF.

V is TRBV4-2 and J is TRBJ2-3; D may be TRBD2 (5 bases). Trimming shortened V by 7 bases and J by 4 bases, and 15 bases separated the two germline ends. Looked up from germline, CDR1 is LGHNA and CDR2 is YNFKEQ. The CDR3 extends over 14 amino acids. The CDR3: CASNRIGNPDTQYF. The CDR3 bases are TGTGCCAGCAACCGCATCGGGAACCCAGATACGCAGTATTTT.

V and J are TRBV19 and TRBJ2-7, with D possibly being TRBD1 (6 bases). The V and J ends lost 6 bases and 2 bases respectively, with 14 bases between them. CDR1 and CDR2 (germline): LNHDA, SQIVND (reference sequence). The CDR3 contains 14 residues. The DNA of the CDR3 is TGTGCCAGTAGCCACCGACAGGCCACCTACGAGCAGTACTTC. Its protein is CASSHRQATYEQYF.

V and J are TRBV21-1 and TRBJ1-3; the D call of TRBD1 is as the table states it, not checked on the DNA. TRBV21-1 is a pseudogene segment. This CDR3 comprises 16 residues. The CDR3: CASSKARGGSGNTIYF. The CDR3 nucleotides read TGTGCCAGCAGCAAAGCGCGAGGGGGCTCTGGAAACACCATATATTTT.

The gene calls are TRBV6-5 and TRBJ2-1; the match to TRBD2 covers 8 bases. CDR3 length: 15 amino acids. J gave up 7 bases and V 4 bases, and 9 bases lay outside the gene matches. In germline, CDR1 is MNHEY, CDR2 SVGAGI. The CDR3 DNA reads TGTGCCAGCAGTTCATTAGCGGGGAGCACGAATGAGCAGTTCTTC. Residues: CASSSLAGSTNEQFF.

This chain connects TRBV13 to TRBJ2-2; TRBD2 is a possible D gene (5 bases). The CDR3 length is 13 residues. Germline V gene lookup returns CDR1 PRHDT and CDR2 FYEKMQ (reference sequence). V was clipped by 8 bases and J by 5 bases, with 12 bases between them. The CDR3 DNA is TGTGCCAGCCTATCGGGGTCTACCGGGGAGCTGTTTTTT. It codes for CASLSGSTGELFF.

V is TRBV6-6 and J is TRBJ2-7, with TRBD2 matching 16 bases. J lost 5 bases, V lost 6 bases, and 7 bases had no gene match. Per the germline V gene, CDR1 is MNHNY and CDR2 is SVGAGI (reference sequence). CDR3 length: 16 amino acids. Here the CDR3 reads CASRGTSGGAVHEQYF. CDR3 coding DNA: TGTGCCAGCAGGGGGACTAGCGGGGGGGCAGTCCACGAGCAGTACTTC.

The chain has TRBV4-3 and TRBJ2-6, with D unclear. V was cut by 0 bases and J by 0 bases, with 3 bases left in between. The CDR3 is 15 amino acids. CDR1 LGHNA and CDR2 YSLEER come from the germline V gene. In DNA, the CDR3 is TGCGCCAGCAGCCAAGACTTCTCTGGGGCCAACGTCCTGACTTTC. Translating it yields CASSQDFSGANVLTF.

The chain employs TRBV4-1 and TRBJ2-1, with TRBD2 matching over 7 bases. CDR3 length: 13 residues. CDR1 is MGHRA, CDR2 YSYEKL, per germline. V lost 8 bases to trimming and J lost 9 bases; unmatched junction nucleotides: 10. CDR3: CASSRLAEGEQFF. In nucleotides, the CDR3 is TGCGCCAGCTCAAGGCTAGCGGAGGGTGAGCAGTTCTTC.

The chain joins TRBV7-9 to TRBJ2-7; a weak D match, TRBD1 (6 bases). This CDR3 has 17 residues. Germline V gene data show CDR1 as SEHNR and CDR2 as FQNEAQ (reference sequence). V was pared by 5 bases and J by 3 bases, with 23 bases between. CDR3 DNA sequence: TGTGCCAGCAGCCGTCCCCCTAGACAGGCTTGGAACTACGAGCAGTACTTC. Translation gives CASSRPPRQAWNYEQYF.

V and J are TRBV15 and TRBJ1-5, with a weak D call TRBD1 (6 bases). Per the germline V gene, CDR1 is LNHNV and CDR2 is YYDKDF (reference sequence). The CDR3 contains 14 residues. The V end lost 4 bases, the J end lost 6 bases, and 13 bases lay between the germline ends. CDR3 sequence (DNA): TGTGCCACCAGCAATGCGGGGGCTAGTCAGCCCCAGCATTTT. The encoded protein is CATSNAGASQPQHF.

The J gene is TRBJ1-5, the V gene TRBV5-6, with 8 bases fitting TRBD1. The CDR3 has 16 amino acids. Trimming at V came to 0 bases and at J to 5 bases, leaving 7 bases not matched to a gene. Germline loops: CDR1 SGHDT, CDR2 YYEEEE. CDR3 DNA sequence: TGTGCCAGCAGCTTGGGGACAGGGATGGGGGATCAGCCCCAGCATTTT. It encodes CASSLGTGMGDQPQHF. The full variable domain, rest sourced from reference TRBV5-6 and TRBJ1-5, is DAGVTQSPTHLIKTRGQQVTLRCSPKSGHDTVSWYQQALGQGPQFIFQYYEEEERQRGNFPDRFSGHQFPNYSSELNVNALLLGDSALYLCASSLGTGMGDQPQHFGDGTRLSIL.

The rearrangement joins TRBV5-7 to TRBJ1-1; no clear D gene. TRBV5-7 is placed among ORFs of uncertain function. This CDR3 has 14 amino acids. With 7 bases removed from V and 1 base from J, the gap between germline ends came to 14 bases. The CDR3 region has the DNA TGTGCCAGCTTTCTTTCTCGGGGGAACACTGAAGCTTTCTTT. It is translated as CASFLSRGNTEAFF.